This TCR beta chain was retrieved from a study of cytomegalovirus exposure and HLA in healthy donors. PCR amplification relied on 60 Vbeta primers (plus 13 Jbeta primers). Using immunoSEQ multiplex PCR, the repertoire was profiled, and TCRdb retains in-frame clones only, with some absent. The sample carries 210,000 or so clones, around 89% recorded once. Findings and caveats of the study: A later analysis showed HLA-associated TCR beta chains outstripping equally common others in clonal expansion. Reported results showed that the classifier diagnosed cytomegalovirus status with high specificity and sensitivity.

A word on this clone: Antigen unknown.

The germline CDR1 and CDR2 sequences are SGHRS and YFSETQ. The J segment lost 4 bases and the V segment lost 5 bases, leaving 6 bases of the junction unmatched. This CDR3 has 14 residues. Material: PBMCs. The chain has TRBV5-1 and TRBJ1-5; 7 nucleotides agree with TRBD1. The source is a woman between 18 and 29 years old in good health and CMV-seronegative. As DNA, the CDR3 is TGCGCCAGCAGGCCCGGGACAGCGAATCAGCCCCAGCATTTT. Translated, it gives CASRPGTANQPQHF.